This paragraph reports one TCR beta chain. Its target is unknown. A universal primer site was added by template switching, and unique molecular identifiers were carried by the cDNA. TCRdb reprocessed the 5' RACE reads with MiXCR, giving one entry per CDR3 protein. Of roughly 1.6 million distinct CDR3 sequences listed, less than 40% are singletons. The sample belongs to a study of identical twins. Germline-derived CDR1 and CDR2 are SGHRS and YFSETQ. V lost 0 bases, J lost 4 bases, and 6 bases stayed unmatched. This CDR3 region has 15 residues. Points from the study as a whole: Surplus twin overlap in beta out-of-frame sequences was less pronounced.

The receptor's source is a newborn girl in good health. The sequenced sample was cord blood. The chain is built from TRBV5-1 and TRBJ2-5; 7 nucleotides line up with TRBD2. DNA of the CDR3: TGCGCCAGCAGCTTGGCCGACGGACTAGTAGAGACCCAGTACTTC. Protein product: CASSLADGLVETQYF.